The 8 T cell receptor beta chains listed next were all sequenced from one sample in a study of PD-1 blockade in classical Hodgkin lymphoma. Method: immunoSEQ multiplex PCR; TCRdb's copy keeps in-frame clones and lacks some. The sample has approximately 18,000 clones; more than 55% are singletons. Every patient had relapsed following autologous stem cell transplantation, and cohorts differed in brentuximab vedotin exposure. Sample: peripheral blood mononuclear cells (PBMCs), taken before the second cycle of nivolumab. The receptors come from a human donor with classical Hodgkin lymphoma.

With respect to this clone: Distinct nucleotide sequences in the sample also encode this CDR3. The rearrangement joins TRBV27 to TRBJ2-4; a weak D match, TRBD1 (5 bases). CDR1 is MNHEY, CDR2 SMNVEV, per germline (reference sequence). The length of the CDR3 is 16 residues. V was pared by 5 bases and J by 0 bases, with 14 bases between. CDR3 sequence reads: CASSRGGHLAKNIQYF. In DNA, the CDR3 is TGTGCCAGCAGTAGGGGTGGACATTTAGCCAAAAACATTCAGTACTTC.

The V and J genes are TRBV5-1 and TRBJ1-3; D is unclear. The germline CDR1 and CDR2 sequences are SGHRS and YFSETQ. This CDR3 has 17 residues. With 0 bases removed from V and 1 base from J, the gap between germline ends came to 14 bases. In DNA, the CDR3 is TGCGCCAGCAGCTTGGGCCCCTATGCCCAATCTGGAAACACCATATATTTT. It translates to CASSLGPYAQSGNTIYF.

CDR3 nucleotides: TGTGCCAGCAGCTTAGCGCTGCCTAGCGGTGGGGTCTTGCAGTTCACAGATACGCAGTATTTT. Encoded protein: CASSLALPSGGVLQFTDTQYF. The chain couples TRBV7-8 to TRBJ2-3; TRBD2 matches at 7 bases. Germline V CDR1 and CDR2: SGHVS, FQNEAQ. V lost 0 bases to trimming and J lost 2 bases; unmatched junction nucleotides: 20. This CDR3 comprises 21 residues.

This clone was picked up one time. The chain has TRBV29-1 and TRBJ2-7, with D hard to call. V was cut by 5 bases and J by 4 bases, with 12 bases left in between. This CDR3 comprises 12 residues. CDR1 and CDR2 (germline): SQVTM, ANQGSEA. CDR3 amino acids: CSVRDQKYEQYF. The CDR3 nucleotides are TGCAGCGTTAGGGATCAGAAGTACGAGCAGTACTTC.

This clone was counted between two and nine times. V and J are TRBV30 and TRBJ1-1; no firm D call. The V and J ends lost 2 bases and 2 bases respectively, with 18 bases between them. The CDR3 contains 16 residues. Germline lookup yields CDR1 GTSNPN and CDR2 SVGIG (reference sequence). CDR3 region: CAWSPLDRLINTEAFF. Written as DNA, the CDR3 is TGTGCCTGGAGTCCCCTCGACCGGCTGATTAACACTGAAGCTTTCTTT. The whole variable domain, filled in from reference TRBV30 and TRBJ1-1, reads SQTIHQWPATLVQPVGSPLSLECTVEGTSNPNLYWYRQAAGRGLQLLFYSVGIGQISSEVPQNLSASRPQDRQFILSSKKLLLSDSGFYLCAWSPLDRLINTEAFFGQGTRLTVV.

The gene calls are TRBV4-1 and TRBJ2-1, with a weak D call TRBD1 (7 bases). This CDR3 spans 15 amino acids. Germline V gene data show CDR1 as MGHRA and CDR2 as YSYEKL. V was trimmed by 2 bases and J by 10 bases, leaving 18 bases between them. CDR3 sequence (DNA): TGCGCCAGCAGCCAACGACAGGGAGGACAATACGAGCAGTTCTTC. This translates into CASSQRQGGQYEQFF.

The CDR3 region has the DNA TGTGCCAGCAGTGCTAGGGGGATACCTGGAAACACCATATATTTT. It specifies CASSARGIPGNTIYF. This chain connects TRBV6-1 to TRBJ1-3; possible D gene TRBD1, 6 bases. The ends were cut back, 4 bases at V and 2 bases at J, with 12 bases in the middle. This CDR3 is 15 amino acids long. Germline CDR1 and CDR2: MNHNS and SASEGT.

V and J are TRBV27 and TRBJ1-5, with a weak D call TRBD1 (6 bases). V lost 9 bases and J 0 bases, leaving 15 bases between the germline ends. Germline V CDR1 and CDR2: MNHEY, SMNVEV (reference sequence). The CDR3 runs to 15 residues. DNA of the CDR3: TGTGCCAGTTCTGCAGGGGCCCATAGCAATCAGCCCCAGCATTTT. The encoded protein is CASSAGAHSNQPQHF.